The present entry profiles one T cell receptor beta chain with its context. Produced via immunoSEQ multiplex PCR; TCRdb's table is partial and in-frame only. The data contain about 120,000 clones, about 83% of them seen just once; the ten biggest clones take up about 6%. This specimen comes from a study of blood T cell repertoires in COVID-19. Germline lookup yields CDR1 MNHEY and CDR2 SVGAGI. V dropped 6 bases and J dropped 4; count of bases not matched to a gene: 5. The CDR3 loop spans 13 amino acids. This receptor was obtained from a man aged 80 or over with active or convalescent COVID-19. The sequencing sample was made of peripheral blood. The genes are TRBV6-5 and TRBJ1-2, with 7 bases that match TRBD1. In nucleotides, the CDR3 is TGTGCCAGCAGAGACTCAGGGGGCTATGGCTACACCTTC. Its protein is CASRDSGGYGYTF.